Described below is a single T cell receptor (beta chain) sequence and its context. Other DNA sequences of this sample code for an identical CDR3. This record comes from a study of blood T cell repertoires in COVID-19. Whole-study context: Acute and convalescent COVID-19 specimens originated in the United States, Italy and Spain.

Germline V lookup: CDR1 KGHSH, CDR2 LQKENI. The CDR3 runs 14 residues. V lost 2 bases and J 1 base, leaving 8 bases between the germline ends. Seattle-derived patients entered the study during active infection and were followed longitudinally. Authors' processing steps: Nucleated cell number was recorded as an estimate derived from reference gene primer amplification. Only in-frame clones appear in the TCRdb table, and some are missing; sequencing was by immunoSEQ multiplex PCR. The V and J calls and clone size are taken from that table; D and trimming were inferred from the DNA. The table has nearly 350,000 clones, 87% seen once; the top ten hold over 6%.

The rearrangement joins TRBV18 to TRBJ1-1, with D unclear. Sequenced input: peripheral blood. The clonotype comes from a woman in her forties or fifties with COVID-19, enrolled during active disease. CDR3 amino acids: CASSPGGGNTEAFF. The CDR3 bases are TGTGCCAGCTCACCAGGAGGAGGGAACACTGAAGCTTTCTTT.